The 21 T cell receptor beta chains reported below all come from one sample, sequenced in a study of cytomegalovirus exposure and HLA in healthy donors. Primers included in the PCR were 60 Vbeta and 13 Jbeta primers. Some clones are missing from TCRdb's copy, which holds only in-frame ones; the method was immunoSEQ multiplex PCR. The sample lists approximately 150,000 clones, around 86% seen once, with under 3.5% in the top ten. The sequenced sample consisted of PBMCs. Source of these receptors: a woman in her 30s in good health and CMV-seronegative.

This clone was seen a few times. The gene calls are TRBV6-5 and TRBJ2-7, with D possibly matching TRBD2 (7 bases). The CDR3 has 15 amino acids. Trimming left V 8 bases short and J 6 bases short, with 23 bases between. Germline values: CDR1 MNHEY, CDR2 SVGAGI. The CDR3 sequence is CASGLGIGGLGEQYF. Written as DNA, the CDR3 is TGTGCCAGCGGGTTGGGTATCGGGGGGCTCGGCGAGCAGTACTTC.

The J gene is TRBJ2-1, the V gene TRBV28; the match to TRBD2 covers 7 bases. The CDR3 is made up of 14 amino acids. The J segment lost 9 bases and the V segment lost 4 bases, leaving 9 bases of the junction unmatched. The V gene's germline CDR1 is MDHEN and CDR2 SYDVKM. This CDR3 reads CASSYHATGGEQFF. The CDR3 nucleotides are TGTGCCAGCAGTTACCACGCCACGGGGGGTGAGCAGTTCTTC.

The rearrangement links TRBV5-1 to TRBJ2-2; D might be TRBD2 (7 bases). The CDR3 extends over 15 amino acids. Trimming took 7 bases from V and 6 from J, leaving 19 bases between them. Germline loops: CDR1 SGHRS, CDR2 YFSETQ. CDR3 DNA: TGCGCCAGCGCCGCTCCGAGGGGGGGCGCCGGGGAGCTGTTTTTT. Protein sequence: CASAAPRGGAGELFF.

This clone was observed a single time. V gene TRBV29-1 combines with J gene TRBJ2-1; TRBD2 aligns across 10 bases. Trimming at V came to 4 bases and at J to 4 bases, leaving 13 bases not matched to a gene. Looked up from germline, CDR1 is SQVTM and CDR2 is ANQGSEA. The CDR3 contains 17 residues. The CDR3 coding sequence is TGCAGCGTTGTAGGACTAGCGGTGGGCTTTAGGTACAATGAGCAGTTCTTC. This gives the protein CSVVGLAVGFRYNEQFF.

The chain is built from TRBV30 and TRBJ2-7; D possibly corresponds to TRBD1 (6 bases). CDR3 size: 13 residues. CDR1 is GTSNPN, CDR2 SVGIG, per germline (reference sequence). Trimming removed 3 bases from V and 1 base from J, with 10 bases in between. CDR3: CAWSPQGSYEQYF. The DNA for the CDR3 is TGTGCCTGGAGCCCGCAGGGGTCCTACGAGCAGTACTTC.

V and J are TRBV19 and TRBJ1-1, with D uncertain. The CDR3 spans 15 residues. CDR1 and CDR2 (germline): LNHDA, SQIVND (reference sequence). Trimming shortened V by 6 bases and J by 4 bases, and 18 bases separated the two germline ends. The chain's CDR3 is CASSAGEYGGTEAFF. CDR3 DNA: TGTGCCAGTAGCGCCGGTGAGTATGGCGGCACTGAAGCTTTCTTT.

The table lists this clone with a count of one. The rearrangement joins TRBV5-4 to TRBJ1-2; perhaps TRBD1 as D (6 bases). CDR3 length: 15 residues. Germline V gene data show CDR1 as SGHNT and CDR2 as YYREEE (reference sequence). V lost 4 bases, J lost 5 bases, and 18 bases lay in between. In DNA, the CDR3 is TGTGCCAGCAGCCCAACGACAGGAGAAGTATATGGCTACACCTTC. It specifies CASSPTTGEVYGYTF.

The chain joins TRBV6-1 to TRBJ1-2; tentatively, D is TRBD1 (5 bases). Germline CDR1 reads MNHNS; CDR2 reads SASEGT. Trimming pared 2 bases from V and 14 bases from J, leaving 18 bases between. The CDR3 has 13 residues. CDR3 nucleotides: TGTGCCAGCAGTGAAACCCGTCCCGGCGGGGGTACCTTC. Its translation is CASSETRPGGGTF.

Here the CDR3 reads CASSLQQPGNTIYF. The CDR3 nucleotides read TGTGCCAGCAGCCTACAGCAACCTGGAAACACCATATATTTT. This sequence joins TRBV28 and TRBJ1-3, with D uncertain. This CDR3 is 14 amino acids long. Trimming removed 6 bases from V and 2 bases from J, with 11 bases in between. Germline-derived CDR1 and CDR2 are MDHEN and SYDVKM.

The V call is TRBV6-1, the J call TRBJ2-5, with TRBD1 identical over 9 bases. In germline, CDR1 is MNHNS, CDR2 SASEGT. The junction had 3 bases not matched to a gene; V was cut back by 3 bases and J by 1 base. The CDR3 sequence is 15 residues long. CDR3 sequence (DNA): TGTGCCAGCAGTGAGGCGACAGGGGGCCAAGAGACCCAGTACTTC. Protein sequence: CASSEATGGQETQYF.

CDR3 nucleotides: TGTGCCAGCAGCTCTATAGCGGGAGGGCCTAACGAGCAGTACTTC. It specifies CASSSIAGGPNEQYF. The gene calls are TRBV11-2 and TRBJ2-7; 11 nucleotides match TRBD2. V lost 4 bases and J lost 5; bases outside the gene matches: 7. The CDR3 is made up of 15 amino acids. Germline V gene lookup returns CDR1 SGHAT and CDR2 FQNNGV.

The CDR3: CASSSKTGSYYGYTF. Written as DNA, the CDR3 is TGTGCCAGCAGTAGTAAGACAGGGTCCTACTATGGCTACACCTTC. The chain employs TRBV27 and TRBJ1-2; TRBD1 aligns across 7 bases. The trim removed 5 bases at V and 3 bases at J, leaving 9 bases unmatched. The length of the CDR3 is 15 residues. The V gene's germline CDR1 is MNHEY and CDR2 SMNVEV (reference sequence).

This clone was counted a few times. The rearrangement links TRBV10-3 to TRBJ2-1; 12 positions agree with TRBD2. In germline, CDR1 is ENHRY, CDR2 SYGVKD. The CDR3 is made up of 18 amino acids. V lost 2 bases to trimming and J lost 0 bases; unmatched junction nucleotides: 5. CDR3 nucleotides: TGTGCCATCAGTGAGAGAACTAGCGGGAGGACCTCCTACAATGAGCAGTTCTTC. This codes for CAISERTSGRTSYNEQFF.

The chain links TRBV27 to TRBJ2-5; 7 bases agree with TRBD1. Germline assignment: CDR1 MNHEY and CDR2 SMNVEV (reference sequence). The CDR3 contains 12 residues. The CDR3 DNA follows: TGTGGAAAGAGGGGGCACCGGGAGACCCAGTACTTC. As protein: CGKRGHRETQYF.

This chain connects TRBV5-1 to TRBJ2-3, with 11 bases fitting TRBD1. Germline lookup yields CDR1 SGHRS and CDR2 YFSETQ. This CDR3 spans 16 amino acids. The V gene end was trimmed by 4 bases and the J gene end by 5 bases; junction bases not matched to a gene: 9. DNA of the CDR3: TGCGCCAGCAGCACCGGACAGGGGGCTCGGGTAGATACGCAGTATTTT. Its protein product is CASSTGQGARVDTQYF.

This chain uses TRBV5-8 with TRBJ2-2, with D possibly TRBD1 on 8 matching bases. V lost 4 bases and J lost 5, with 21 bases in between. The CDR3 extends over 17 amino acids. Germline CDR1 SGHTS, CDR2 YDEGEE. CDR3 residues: CASSRTRSGTGTGELFF. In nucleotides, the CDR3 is TGTGCCAGCAGCAGGACGCGGAGCGGGACAGGAACCGGGGAGCTGTTTTTT. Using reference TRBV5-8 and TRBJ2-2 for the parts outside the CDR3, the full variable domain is EAGVTQSPTHLIKTRGQQATLRCSPISGHTSVYWYQQALGLGLQFLLWYDEGEERNRGNFPPRFSGRQFPNYSSELNVNALELEDSALYLCASSRTRSGTGTGELFFGEGSRLTVL.

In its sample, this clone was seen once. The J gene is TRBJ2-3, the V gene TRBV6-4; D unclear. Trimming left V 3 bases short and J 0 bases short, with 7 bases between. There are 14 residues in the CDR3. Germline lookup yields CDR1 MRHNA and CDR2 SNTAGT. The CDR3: CASSDDGSTDTQYF. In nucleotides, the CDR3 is TGTGCCAGCAGTGATGACGGGAGCACAGATACGCAGTATTTT.

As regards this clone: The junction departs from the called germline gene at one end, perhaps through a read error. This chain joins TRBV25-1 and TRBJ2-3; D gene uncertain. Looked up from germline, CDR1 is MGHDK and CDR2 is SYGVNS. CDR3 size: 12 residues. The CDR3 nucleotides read TGTGCCAGCAGGACCTCGGCGGATACACAGTATTTT. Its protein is CASRTSADTQYF. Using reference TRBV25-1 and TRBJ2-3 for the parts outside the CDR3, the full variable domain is EADIYQTPRYLVIGTGKKITLECSQTMGHDKMYWYQQDPGMELHLIHYSYGVNSTEKGDLSSESTVSRIRTEHFPLTLESARPSHTSQYLCASRTSADTQYFGPGTRLTVL.

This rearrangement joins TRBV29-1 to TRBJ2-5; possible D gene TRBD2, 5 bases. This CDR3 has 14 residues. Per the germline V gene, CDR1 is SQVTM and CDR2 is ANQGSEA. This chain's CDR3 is CRDATTDYQETQYF. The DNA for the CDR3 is TGCAGGGACGCCACTACGGACTACCAAGAGACCCAGTACTTC.

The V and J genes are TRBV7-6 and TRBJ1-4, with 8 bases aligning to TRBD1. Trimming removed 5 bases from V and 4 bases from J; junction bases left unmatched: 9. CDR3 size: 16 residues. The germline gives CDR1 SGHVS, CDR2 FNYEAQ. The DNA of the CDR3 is TGTGCCAGCAGCCTCGGGACAGGAAATTTTAATGAAAAACTGTTTTTT. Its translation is CASSLGTGNFNEKLFF. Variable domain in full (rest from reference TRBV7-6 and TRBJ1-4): GAGVSQSPRYKVTKRGQDVALRCDPISGHVSLYWYRQALGQGPEFLTYFNYEAQQDKSGLPNDRFSAERPEGSISTLTIQRTEQRDSAMYRCASSLGTGNFNEKLFFGSGTQLSVL.

The CDR3 loop is CASSSTQGAFGYTF. The CDR3 DNA sequence: TGTGCCAGTAGTAGTACGCAGGGGGCTTTTGGCTACACCTTC. The chain is built from TRBV19 and TRBJ1-2; 8 nucleotides agree with TRBD1. This CDR3 is 14 amino acids long. CDR1 is LNHDA, CDR2 SQIVND, per germline (reference sequence). J gave up 7 bases and V 4 bases, and 8 bases lay outside the gene matches.